Shown below are 11 T cell receptor beta chains from a single sample sequenced in a study of T cell responses to AZD1222 COVID-19 vaccine (dated by TCRdb to the early 2020s). This specimen's time point label, interpreted: about 28 days (+/-7) after the second vaccine dose. Library method: the immunoSEQ multiplex PCR assay. TCRdb holds this immuneACCESS table with in-frame rearrangements only. Some clones are missing; in checked studies, unresolved V genes explain under half, and the rest has no known cause. The sample table shows over 75,000 clones, and 85% to 90% are seen once. The top ten hold 2% to 2.5% of the sample. The source was peripheral blood, collected 28 days after the second AZD1222 dose. Receptor source: an adult who received the AZD1222 COVID-19 vaccine.

The genes are TRBV7-2 and TRBJ2-7; 11 bases agree with TRBD1. Germline values: CDR1 SGHTA, CDR2 FQGNSA. The CDR3 has 15 residues. The junction had 6 bases not matched to a gene; V was cut back by 4 bases and J by 4 bases. In DNA, the CDR3 is TGTGCCAGCAGCTCCTGGGACAGGGGGGTTTACGAGCAGTACTTC. As protein: CASSSWDRGVYEQYF.

V gene TRBV19 combines with J gene TRBJ1-1, with 11 bases matching TRBD1. The germline V gene has CDR1 LNHDA and CDR2 SQIVND (reference sequence). This CDR3 region has 14 residues. With V trimmed by 6 bases and J by 4 bases, 4 bases remained unmatched. CDR3: CASRGQGVFTEAFF. CDR3 DNA: TGTGCCAGTAGGGGACAGGGGGTATTCACTGAAGCTTTCTTT.

J is TRBJ2-2 and V is TRBV11-2; 10 bases fit TRBD2. Per the germline V gene, CDR1 is SGHAT and CDR2 is FQNNGV. V shed 1 base and J 6 bases; nucleotides not matched to a gene: 2. The CDR3 totals 15 residues. For the CDR3, the DNA is TGTGCCAGCAGCTTAGCTAGCGGGAGTGCCGGGGAGCTGTTTTTT. Translated, it gives CASSLASGSAGELFF. The whole variable domain, remainder taken from reference TRBV11-2 and TRBJ2-2, is EAGVAQSPRYKIIEKRQSVAFWCNPISGHATLYWYQQILGQGPKLLIQFQNNGVVDDSQLPKDRFSAERLKGVDSTLKIQPAKLEDSAVYLCASSLASGSAGELFFGEGSRLTVL.

The rearrangement links TRBV7-2 to TRBJ1-4; D ambiguous. The length of the CDR3 is 12 residues. Trimming removed 1 base at V and 8 bases at J, with 5 bases between. Germline lookup yields CDR1 SGHTA and CDR2 FQGNSA. CDR3 sequence: CASSLVDEKLFF. Here the CDR3 DNA reads TGTGCCAGCAGCTTAGTTGACGAAAAACTGTTTTTT. Filled out from reference TRBV7-2 and TRBJ1-4, the complete variable domain reads GAGVSQSPSNKVTEKGKDVELRCDPISGHTALYWYRQSLGQGLEFLIYFQGNSAPDKSGLPSDRFSAERTGGSVSTLTIQRTQQEDSAVYLCASSLVDEKLFFGSGTQLSVL.

This sequence joins TRBV30 and TRBJ1-1; D is unclear. Germline assignment: CDR1 GTSNPN and CDR2 SVGIG (reference sequence). This CDR3 is 14 amino acids long. V gave up 0 bases and J gave up 4 bases, with 12 bases separating them. CDR3 sequence (DNA): TGTGCCTGGAGTGTACTCGGCCGACCCACTGAAGCTTTCTTT. Its translation: CAWSVLGRPTEAFF.

This clone was recorded once. The V and J genes are TRBV7-3 and TRBJ1-2; D gene ambiguous. Germline CDR1 and CDR2: SGHTA and FQGTGA. The CDR3 contains 13 residues. The V and J ends lost 5 bases and 4 bases respectively, with 11 bases between them. This CDR3 is CASSPDRTYGYTF. DNA of the CDR3: TGTGCCAGCAGCCCGGACCGAACCTATGGCTACACCTTC.

Note on this clone: A read error may account for a junction end that differs from germline. The gene calls are TRBV19 and TRBJ2-7, with D possibly being TRBD1 (5 bases). Germline-derived CDR1 and CDR2 are LNHDA and SQIVND (reference sequence). This CDR3 has 14 amino acids. The CDR3 nucleotides are TGTGCCAGTAGTATTTCAGGGAACTCCAACGAGCAGTACTTC. Protein product: CASSISGNSNEQYF.

This chain links TRBV5-1 with TRBJ1-2; D is uncertain. CDR3 length: 14 residues. Trimming took 0 bases from V and 4 from J, leaving 10 bases between them. Germline V gene sequence: CDR1 SGHRS, CDR2 YFSETQ. The CDR3 DNA sequence: TGCGCCAGCAGCTTGGGGGTCGGCGGCTATGGCTACACCTTC. Protein product: CASSLGVGGYGYTF.

J is TRBJ1-1 and V is TRBV5-1; possibly TRBD1 for D (5 bases). This CDR3 contains 14 residues. Trimming shortened V by 0 bases and J by 4 bases, and 10 bases separated the two germline ends. In germline, CDR1 is SGHRS, CDR2 YFSETQ. The CDR3 nucleotides are TGCGCCAGCAGCTTGGCTCAGGGTCTCACTGAAGCTTTCTTT. This codes for CASSLAQGLTEAFF.

CDR3 sequence reads: CASSVYQGEGASGSYLRYEQYF. CDR3 DNA sequence: TGTGCCAGCAGCGTTTATCAGGGAGAGGGAGCTTCTGGGAGCTATCTGCGCTACGAGCAGTACTTC. V gene TRBV9 combines with J gene TRBJ2-7; the D gene could be TRBD1 or TRBD2 (5 bases each). Germline V lookup: CDR1 SGDLS, CDR2 YYNGEE. V was clipped by 2 bases and J by 3 bases, with 36 bases between them. The CDR3 extends over 22 amino acids. Drawing the rest from reference TRBV9 and TRBJ2-7, the complete variable domain is DSGVTQTPKHLITATGQRVTLRCSPRSGDLSVYWYQQSLDQGLQFLIQYYNGEERAKGNILERFSAQQFPDLHSELNLSSLELGDSALYFCASSVYQGEGASGSYLRYEQYFGPGTRLTVT.

V usage is TRBV11-1 and J usage is TRBJ2-7; 8 bases are a match to TRBD1. Germline-derived CDR1 and CDR2 are SGHAT and FQDESV (reference sequence). This CDR3 is 15 amino acids long. With V trimmed by 6 bases and J by 0 bases, 7 bases remained unmatched. The CDR3 region has the DNA TGTGCCAGCAGTTTAAAGGACAGGGTCTCCTACGAGCAGTACTTC. It codes for CASSLKDRVSYEQYF.